This T cell receptor (beta chain) was obtained from a study of cytomegalovirus exposure and HLA in healthy donors. To note about this clone: The antigen remains undetermined.

Primers for the PCR totalled 60 Vbeta and 13 Jbeta. Sequenced by immunoSEQ multiplex PCR; TCRdb stores in-frame clones only, minus some. The record lists approximately 190,000 clones, of which the ten most abundant hold under 6.5%. Points from the study as a whole: Follow-up analysis seemed to connect common viral pathogens with several of the most significant clusters identified.

Sample: PBMCs. The clonotype originates from a man younger than 45 in good health and CMV-seronegative.

The DNA of the CDR3 is TGTGCCAGCAGCTCCGGGACAGGGGTAAACACCATATATTTT. Protein: CASSSGTGVNTIYF. This sequence joins TRBV11-3 and TRBJ1-3; TRBD1 matches 10 bases. Trimming removed 4 bases from V and 6 bases from J; junction bases left unmatched: 3. There are 14 residues in the CDR3. Germline V lookup: CDR1 SGHNT, CDR2 YENEEA. Complete variable domain (other parts from reference TRBV11-3 and TRBJ1-3): EAGVVQSPRYKIIEKKQPVAFWCNPISGHNTLYWYLQNLGQGPELLIRYENEEAVDDSQLPKDRFSAERLKGVDSTLKIQPAELGDSAVYLCASSSGTGVNTIYFGEGSWLTVV.